The clone carrying this TCR beta chain was picked up many times. Germline V gene data show CDR1 as SGHRS and CDR2 as YFSETQ. With V trimmed by 5 bases and J by 7 bases, 4 bases remained unmatched. The CDR3 is made up of 12 amino acids. Blood bank volunteers in Maryland, USA, served as healthy controls. TCRdb reprocessed the 5' RACE reads via MiXCR and lists one record per CDR3 protein. The sample consists of roughly 80,000 distinct CDR3 sequences, under 10% of them appearing once. This record belongs to a study of neurological immune-mediated disorders. The TCR comes from a man aged 50 or older in good health. This chain links TRBV5-1 with TRBJ1-1; 8 bases fit TRBD1. Sequenced input: PBMCs. The CDR3 coding sequence is TGCGCCAGCAGGATGACAGGGGATGAAGCTTTCTTT. Translating gives CASRMTGDEAFF.